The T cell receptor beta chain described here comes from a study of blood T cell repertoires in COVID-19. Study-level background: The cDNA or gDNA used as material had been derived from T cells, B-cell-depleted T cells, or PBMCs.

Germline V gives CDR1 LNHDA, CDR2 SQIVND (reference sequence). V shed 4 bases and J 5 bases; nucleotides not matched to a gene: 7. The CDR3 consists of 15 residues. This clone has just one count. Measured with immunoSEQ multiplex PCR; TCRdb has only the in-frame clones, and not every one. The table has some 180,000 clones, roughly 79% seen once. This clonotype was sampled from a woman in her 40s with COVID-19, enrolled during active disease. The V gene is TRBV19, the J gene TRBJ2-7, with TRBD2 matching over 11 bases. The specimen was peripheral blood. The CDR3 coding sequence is TGTGCCAGTAGTACGGGGACTAGCGGACCTGACGAGCAGTACTTC. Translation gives CASSTGTSGPDEQYF.